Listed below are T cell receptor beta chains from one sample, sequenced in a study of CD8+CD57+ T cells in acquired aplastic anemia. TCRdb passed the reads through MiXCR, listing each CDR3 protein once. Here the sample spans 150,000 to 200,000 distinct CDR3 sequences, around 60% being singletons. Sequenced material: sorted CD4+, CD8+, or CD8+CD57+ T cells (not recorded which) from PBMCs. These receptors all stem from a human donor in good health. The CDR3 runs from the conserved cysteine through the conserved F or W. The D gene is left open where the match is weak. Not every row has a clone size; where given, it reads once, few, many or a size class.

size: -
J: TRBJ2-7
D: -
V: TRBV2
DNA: TGTGCCAGCACGCCCGGGGGCAGGTACGAGCAGTACTTC
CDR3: CASTPGGRYEQYF

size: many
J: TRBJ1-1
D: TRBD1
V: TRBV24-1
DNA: TGTGCCACCAGTGAAGGGGGCTACAACACTGAAGCTTTCTTT
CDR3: CATSEGGYNTEAFF

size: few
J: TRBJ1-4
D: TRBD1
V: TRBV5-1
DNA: TGCGCCAGCAGCCGGGGGACAGCTAATGAAAAACTGTTTTTT
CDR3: CASSRGTANEKLFF

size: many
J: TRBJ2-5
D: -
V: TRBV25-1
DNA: TGTGCCAGCGGTGCGGGAGAGACCCAGTACTTC
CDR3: CASGAGETQYF

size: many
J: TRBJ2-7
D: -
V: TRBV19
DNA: TGTGCCAGTAGTGCCCGGAACTGGGACGAGCAGTACTTC
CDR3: CASSARNWDEQYF

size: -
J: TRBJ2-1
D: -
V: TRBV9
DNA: TGCGCCAGCAGCTTGGTGTCCCTACGCGATGAGCAGTTCTTC
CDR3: CASSLVSLRDEQFF

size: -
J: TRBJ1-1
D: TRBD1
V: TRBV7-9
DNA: TGTGCCAGCAGCTTAATGGCGACAGGGGAAGCTTTCTTT
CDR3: CASSLMATGEAFF

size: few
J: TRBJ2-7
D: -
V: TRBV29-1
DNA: TGCAGCGTTGGGTCAGGGGATTCGGACGAGCAGTACTTC
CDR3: CSVGSGDSDEQYF

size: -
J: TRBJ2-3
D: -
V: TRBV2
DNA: TGTGCCAGCAGTTCCGGGTCCCATTCCACAGATACGCAGTATTTT
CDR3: CASSSGSHSTDTQYF

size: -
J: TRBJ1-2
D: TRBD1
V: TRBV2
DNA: TGTGCCAGCAGTTACTCGACCGGACAGGGGCGCTATGGCTACACCTTC
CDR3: CASSYSTGQGRYGYTF

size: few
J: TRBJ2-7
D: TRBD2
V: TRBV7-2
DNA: TGTGCCAGCAGCTTAGACGGCGGGGGGAACTACGAGCAGTACTTC
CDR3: CASSLDGGGNYEQYF

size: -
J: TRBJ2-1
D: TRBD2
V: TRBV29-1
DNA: TGCAGCGTTGAAAGACTAGCGGGGACAAATGAGCAGTTCTTC
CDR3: CSVERLAGTNEQFF

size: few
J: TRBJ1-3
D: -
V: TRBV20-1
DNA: TGCAGTGCCCAGCCCCTTGATGGAAACACCATATATTTT
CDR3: CSAQPLDGNTIYF

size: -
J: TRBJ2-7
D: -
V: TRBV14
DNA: TGTGCCAGCAGCCCTTCCGGGGTCGAGCAGTACTTC
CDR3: CASSPSGVEQYF

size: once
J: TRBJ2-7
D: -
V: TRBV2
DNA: TGTGCCAGCAGTGAAAACGACAGAGGAGTGTCCGGGCAGTACTTC
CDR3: CASSENDRGVSGQYF

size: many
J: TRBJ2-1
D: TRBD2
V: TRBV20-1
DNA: TGCAGTGCTAGTGGGGGTAGCGGGAGTTACCCCTACAATGAGCAGTTCTTC
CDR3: CSASGGSGSYPYNEQFF

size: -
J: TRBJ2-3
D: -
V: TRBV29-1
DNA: TGCGGGTGGGAGGCCCACACAGATACGCAGTATTTT
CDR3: CGWEAHTDTQYF

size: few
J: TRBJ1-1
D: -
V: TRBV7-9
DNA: TGTGCCAGCAGCTCGAGGACAGCGAGATTTGAAGCTTTCTTT
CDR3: CASSSRTARFEAFF

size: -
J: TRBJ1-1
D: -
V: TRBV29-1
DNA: TGCAGCGACGCCGGTTGGAGCACTGAAGCTTTCTTT
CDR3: CSDAGWSTEAFF

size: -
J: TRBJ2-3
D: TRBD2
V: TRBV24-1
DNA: TGTGCCACCAGTGATTTCGGGGAGGGGCACACAGATACGCAGTATTTT
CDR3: CATSDFGEGHTDTQYF

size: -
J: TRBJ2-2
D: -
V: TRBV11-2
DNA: TGTGCCAGCAGCTTAGGCGGGACCGTAGGGGGTACCGGGGAGCTGTTTTTT
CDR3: CASSLGGTVGGTGELFF

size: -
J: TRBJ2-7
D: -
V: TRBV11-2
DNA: TGTGCCAGCAGCTTAGGAGGGGTCGAGCAGTACTTC
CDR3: CASSLGGVEQYF

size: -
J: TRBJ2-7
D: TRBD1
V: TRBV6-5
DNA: TGTGCCAGCGCGCGGACAGGCTTCTCCTACGAGCAGTACTTC
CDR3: CASARTGFSYEQYF

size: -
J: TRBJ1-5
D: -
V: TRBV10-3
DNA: TGTGCCATCAGTGACTTAGACAGGAGCAATCAGCCCCAGCATTTT
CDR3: CAISDLDRSNQPQHF

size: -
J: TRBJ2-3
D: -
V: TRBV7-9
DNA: TGTGCCAGCCGTGGAGGGCTAGGCACAGATACGCAGTATTTT
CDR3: CASRGGLGTDTQYF

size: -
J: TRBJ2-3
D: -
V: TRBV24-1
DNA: TGTGCCACCAGTTTGGCAGGGTCAGATACGCAGTATTTT
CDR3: CATSLAGSDTQYF

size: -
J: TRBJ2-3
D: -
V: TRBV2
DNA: TGTGCCAGCAGTGCGACAGGTTGGGCAGATACGCAGTATTTT
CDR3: CASSATGWADTQYF

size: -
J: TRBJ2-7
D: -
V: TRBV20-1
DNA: TGCAGTGCTAGTTCCGGAACACTTAGCTCCTACGAGCAGTACTTC
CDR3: CSASSGTLSSYEQYF

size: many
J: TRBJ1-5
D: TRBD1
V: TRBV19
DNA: TGTGCCAGTAGTGAGGGACAGGGGGAAAATCAGCCCCAGCATTTT
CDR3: CASSEGQGENQPQHF

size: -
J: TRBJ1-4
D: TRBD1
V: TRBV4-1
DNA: TGCGCCAGCAGCCTAACGGGACAGGTTTGGGCTTTT
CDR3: CASSLTGQVWAF

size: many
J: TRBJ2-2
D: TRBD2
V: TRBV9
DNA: TGTGCCAGCAGCCCAGGACTAGCGGGAGCCTACACCGGGGAGCTGTTTTTT
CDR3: CASSPGLAGAYTGELFF

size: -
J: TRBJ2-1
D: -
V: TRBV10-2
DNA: TGCGCCAGCGGTGGGGAGACCACATCCTACAATGAGCAGTTCTTC
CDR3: CASGGETTSYNEQFF

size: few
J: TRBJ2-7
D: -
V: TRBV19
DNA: TGTGCCAGTAGTCCGTTTTGGGACACAGACTACGAGCAGTACTTC
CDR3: CASSPFWDTDYEQYF

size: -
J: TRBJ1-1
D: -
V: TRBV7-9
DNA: TGTGCCAGCAGCCTGGGGGTGGGTGCCACTGAAGCTTTCTTT
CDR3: CASSLGVGATEAFF

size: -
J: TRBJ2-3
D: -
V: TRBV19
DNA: TGTGCCAGTCGGGACAACACAGATACGCAGTATTTT
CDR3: CASRDNTDTQYF

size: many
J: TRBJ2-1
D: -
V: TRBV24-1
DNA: TGTGCCACCAGTGATTTTACAGGCTACAATGAGCAGTTCTTC
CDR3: CATSDFTGYNEQFF

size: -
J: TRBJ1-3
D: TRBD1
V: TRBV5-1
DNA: TGCGCCAGCAGCGCGGACAGGAACTCTGGAAACACCATATATTTT
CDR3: CASSADRNSGNTIYF

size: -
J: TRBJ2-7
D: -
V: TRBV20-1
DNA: TGCAGTGCTAAGACTGGGCCGACCTACGAGCAGTACTTC
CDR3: CSAKTGPTYEQYF

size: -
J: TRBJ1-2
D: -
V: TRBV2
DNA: TGTGCCAGCAGTGCAACGGCTAACTATGGCTACACCTTC
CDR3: CASSATANYGYTF

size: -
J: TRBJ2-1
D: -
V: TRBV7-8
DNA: TGTGCCAGCAGCTTAGAAGTTAGCCGGTACAATGAGCAGTTCTTC
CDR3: CASSLEVSRYNEQFF

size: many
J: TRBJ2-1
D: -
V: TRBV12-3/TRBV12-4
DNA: TGTGCCAGCAGTATGACAGGACCGGGCTCCTACAATGAGCAGTTCTTC
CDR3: CASSMTGPGSYNEQFF

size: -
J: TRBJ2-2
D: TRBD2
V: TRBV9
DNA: TGTGCCAGCAGCGTAGGCCTAGCGGGAGTGGGCGGGGAGCTGTTTTTT
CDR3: CASSVGLAGVGGELFF

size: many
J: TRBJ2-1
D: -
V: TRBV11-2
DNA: TGTGCCAGCAGCTTAGATGGGAGTAGGCAGAATGAGCAGTTCTTC
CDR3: CASSLDGSRQNEQFF

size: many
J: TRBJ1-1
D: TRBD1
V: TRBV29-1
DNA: TGCAGCGTCTGGACAGGGACCACTGATGCTTTCTTT
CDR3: CSVWTGTTDAFF

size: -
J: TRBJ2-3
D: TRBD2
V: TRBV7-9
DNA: TGTGCCAGCAGCGGACTAGCGGGAGATACGCAGTATTTT
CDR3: CASSGLAGDTQYF